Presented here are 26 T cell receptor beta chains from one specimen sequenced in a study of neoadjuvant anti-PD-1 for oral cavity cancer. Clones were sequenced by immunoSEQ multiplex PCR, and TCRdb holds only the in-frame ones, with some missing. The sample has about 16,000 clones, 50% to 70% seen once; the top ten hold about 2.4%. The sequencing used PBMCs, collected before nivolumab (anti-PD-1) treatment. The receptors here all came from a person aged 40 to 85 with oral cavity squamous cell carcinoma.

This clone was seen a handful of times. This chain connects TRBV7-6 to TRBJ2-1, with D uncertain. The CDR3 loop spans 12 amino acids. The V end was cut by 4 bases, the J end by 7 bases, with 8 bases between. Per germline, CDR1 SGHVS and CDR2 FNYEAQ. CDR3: CASSSSGNEQFF. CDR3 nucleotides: TGTGCCAGCAGCTCTTCCGGGAATGAGCAGTTCTTC. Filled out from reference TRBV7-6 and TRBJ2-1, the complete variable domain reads GAGVSQSPRYKVTKRGQDVALRCDPISGHVSLYWYRQALGQGPEFLTYFNYEAQQDKSGLPNDRFSAERPEGSISTLTIQRTEQRDSAMYRCASSSSGNEQFFGPGTRLTVL.

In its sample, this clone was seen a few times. This CDR3 reads CASSPDLNTEAFF. CDR3 nucleotide sequence: TGTGCCAGTAGCCCGGACCTGAACACTGAAGCTTTCTTT. The V gene is TRBV19, the J gene TRBJ1-1; D gene ambiguous. This CDR3 is 13 amino acids long. Deletions cut 6 bases from V and 0 bases from J, with 8 bases between. The V gene's germline CDR1 is LNHDA and CDR2 SQIVND (reference sequence).

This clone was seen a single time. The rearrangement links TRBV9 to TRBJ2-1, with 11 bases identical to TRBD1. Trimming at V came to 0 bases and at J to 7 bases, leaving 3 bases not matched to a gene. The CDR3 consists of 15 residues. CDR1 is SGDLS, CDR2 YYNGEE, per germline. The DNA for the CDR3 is TGTGCCAGCAGCGTAGAGGGGACAGGGGGGAATGAGCAGTTCTTC. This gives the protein CASSVEGTGGNEQFF.

CDR3 loop: CASSLGTTGKAGGYTF. The DNA for the CDR3 is TGTGCCAGCAGCTTAGGGACGACAGGCAAGGCAGGTGGCTACACCTTC. This chain joins TRBV11-2 and TRBJ1-2; tentatively, D is TRBD1 (6 bases). Trimming removed 1 base from V and 7 bases from J, with 19 bases in between. The germline V gene has CDR1 SGHAT and CDR2 FQNNGV. The CDR3 spans 16 residues.

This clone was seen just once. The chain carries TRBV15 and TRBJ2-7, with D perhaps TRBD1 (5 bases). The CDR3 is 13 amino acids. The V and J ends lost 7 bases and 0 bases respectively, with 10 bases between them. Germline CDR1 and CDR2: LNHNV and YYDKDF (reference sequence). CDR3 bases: TGTGCCACCAAGAAAGGGGACTCCTACGAGCAGTACTTC. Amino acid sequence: CATKKGDSYEQYF. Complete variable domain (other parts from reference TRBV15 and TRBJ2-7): DAMVIQNPRYQVTQFGKPVTLSCSQTLNHNVMYWYQQKSSQAPKLLFHYYDKDFNNEADTPDNFQSRRPNTSFCFLDIRSPGLGDTAMYLCATKKGDSYEQYFGPGTRLTVT.

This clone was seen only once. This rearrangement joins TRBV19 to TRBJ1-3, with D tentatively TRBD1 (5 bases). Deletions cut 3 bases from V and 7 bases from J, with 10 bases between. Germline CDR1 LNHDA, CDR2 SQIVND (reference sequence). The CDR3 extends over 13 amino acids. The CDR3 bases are TGTGCCAGTAGTATCGGCGGGGCCAACACCATATATTTT. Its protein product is CASSIGGANTIYF. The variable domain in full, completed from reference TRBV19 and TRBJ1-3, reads DGGITQSPKYLFRKEGQNVTLSCEQNLNHDAMYWYRQDPGQGLRLIYYSQIVNDFQKGDIAEGYSVSREKKESFPLTVTSAQKNPTAFYLCASSIGGANTIYFGEGSWLTVV.

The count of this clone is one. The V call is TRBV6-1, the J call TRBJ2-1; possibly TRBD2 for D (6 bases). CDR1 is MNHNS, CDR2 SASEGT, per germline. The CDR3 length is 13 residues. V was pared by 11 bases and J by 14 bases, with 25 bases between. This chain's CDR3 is CALQNPLAGYEFF. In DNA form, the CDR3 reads TGTGCCCTCCAGAACCCGCTGGCGGGGTATGAGTTCTTC.

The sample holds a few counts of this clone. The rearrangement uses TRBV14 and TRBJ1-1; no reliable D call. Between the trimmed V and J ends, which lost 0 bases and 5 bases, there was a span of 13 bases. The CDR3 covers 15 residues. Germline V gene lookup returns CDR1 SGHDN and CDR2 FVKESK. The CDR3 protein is CASSQDRIPGTEAFF. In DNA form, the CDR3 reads TGTGCCAGCAGCCAAGATAGGATCCCGGGAACTGAAGCTTTCTTT.

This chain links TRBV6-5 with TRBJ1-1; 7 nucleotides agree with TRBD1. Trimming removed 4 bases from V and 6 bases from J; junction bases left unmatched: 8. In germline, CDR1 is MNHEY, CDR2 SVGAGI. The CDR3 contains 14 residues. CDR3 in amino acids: CASSFGQVYPEAFF. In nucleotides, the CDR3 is TGTGCCAGCAGTTTCGGACAGGTTTACCCTGAAGCTTTCTTT.

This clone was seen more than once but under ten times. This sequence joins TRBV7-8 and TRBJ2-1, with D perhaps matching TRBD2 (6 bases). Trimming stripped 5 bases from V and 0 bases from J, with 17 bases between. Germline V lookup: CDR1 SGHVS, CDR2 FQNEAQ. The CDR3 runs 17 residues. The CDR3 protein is CASSVRDSLSSYNEQFF. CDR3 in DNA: TGTGCCAGCAGCGTTAGGGACTCCTTGAGCTCCTACAATGAGCAGTTCTTC.

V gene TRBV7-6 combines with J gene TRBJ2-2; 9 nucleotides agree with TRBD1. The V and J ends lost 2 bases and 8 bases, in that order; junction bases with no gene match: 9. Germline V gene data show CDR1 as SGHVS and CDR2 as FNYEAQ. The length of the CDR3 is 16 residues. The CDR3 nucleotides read TGTGCCAGCAGCTTACTTTGGACAGGGGTTCGGGGGGAGCTGTTTTTT. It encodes CASSLLWTGVRGELFF.

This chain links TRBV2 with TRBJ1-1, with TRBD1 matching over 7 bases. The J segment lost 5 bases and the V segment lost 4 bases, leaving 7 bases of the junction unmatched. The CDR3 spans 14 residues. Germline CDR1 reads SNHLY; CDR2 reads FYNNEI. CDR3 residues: CASSAGQKETEAFF. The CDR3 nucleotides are TGTGCCAGCAGTGCGGGACAGAAGGAGACTGAAGCTTTCTTT.

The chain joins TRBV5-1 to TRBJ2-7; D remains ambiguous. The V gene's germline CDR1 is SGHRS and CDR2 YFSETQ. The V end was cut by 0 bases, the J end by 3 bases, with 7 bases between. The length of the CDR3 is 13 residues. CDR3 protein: CASSLGRDYEQYF. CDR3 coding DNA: TGCGCCAGCAGCTTGGGTAGAGACTACGAGCAGTACTTC.

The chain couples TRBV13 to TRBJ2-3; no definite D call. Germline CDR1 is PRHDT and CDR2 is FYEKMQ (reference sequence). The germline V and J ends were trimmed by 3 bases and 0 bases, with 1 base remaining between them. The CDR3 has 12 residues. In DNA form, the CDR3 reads TGTGCCAGCAGCTTGAGCACAGATACGCAGTATTTT. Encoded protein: CASSLSTDTQYF.

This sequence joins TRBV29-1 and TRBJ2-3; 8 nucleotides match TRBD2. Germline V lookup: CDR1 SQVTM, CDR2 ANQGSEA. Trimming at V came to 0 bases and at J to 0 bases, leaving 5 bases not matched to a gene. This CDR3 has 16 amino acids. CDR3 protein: CSVEDWSSGSTDTQYF. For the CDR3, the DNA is TGCAGCGTTGAAGATTGGTCTAGCGGGAGCACAGATACGCAGTATTTT.

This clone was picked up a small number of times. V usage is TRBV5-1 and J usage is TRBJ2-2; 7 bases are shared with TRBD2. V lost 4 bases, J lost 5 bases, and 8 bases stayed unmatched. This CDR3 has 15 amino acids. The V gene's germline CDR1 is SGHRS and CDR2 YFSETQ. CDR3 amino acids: CASSRTGGGTGELFF. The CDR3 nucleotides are TGCGCCAGCAGCCGTACGGGAGGAGGTACCGGGGAGCTGTTTTTT. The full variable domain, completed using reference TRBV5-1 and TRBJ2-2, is KAGVTQTPRYLIKTRGQQVTLSCSPISGHRSVSWYQQTPGQGLQFLFEYFSETQRNKGNFPGRFSGRQFSNSRSEMNVSTLELGDSALYLCASSRTGGGTGELFFGEGSRLTVL.

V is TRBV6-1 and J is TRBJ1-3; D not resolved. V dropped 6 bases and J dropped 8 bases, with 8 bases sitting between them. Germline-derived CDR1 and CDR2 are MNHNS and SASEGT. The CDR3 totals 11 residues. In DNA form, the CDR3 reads TGTGCCAGCAGCGAGGGATACACCATATATTTT. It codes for CASSEGYTIYF.

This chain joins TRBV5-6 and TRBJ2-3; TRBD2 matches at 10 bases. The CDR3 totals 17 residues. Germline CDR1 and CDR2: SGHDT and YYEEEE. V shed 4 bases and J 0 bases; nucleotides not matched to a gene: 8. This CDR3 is CASSTLTSGSSTDTQYF. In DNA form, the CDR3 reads TGTGCCAGCAGCACTCTGACTAGCGGGTCTAGCACAGATACGCAGTATTTT. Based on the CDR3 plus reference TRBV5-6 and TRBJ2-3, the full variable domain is DAGVTQSPTHLIKTRGQQVTLRCSPKSGHDTVSWYQQALGQGPQFIFQYYEEEERQRGNFPDRFSGHQFPNYSSELNVNALLLGDSALYLCASSTLTSGSSTDTQYFGPGTRLTVL.

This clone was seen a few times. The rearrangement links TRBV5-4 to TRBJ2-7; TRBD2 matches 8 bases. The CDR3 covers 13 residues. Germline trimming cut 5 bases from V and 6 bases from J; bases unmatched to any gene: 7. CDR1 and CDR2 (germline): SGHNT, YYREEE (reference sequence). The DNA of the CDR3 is TGTGCCAGCAGTACGGGAGGGCCGGGCGAGCAGTACTTC. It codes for CASSTGGPGEQYF.

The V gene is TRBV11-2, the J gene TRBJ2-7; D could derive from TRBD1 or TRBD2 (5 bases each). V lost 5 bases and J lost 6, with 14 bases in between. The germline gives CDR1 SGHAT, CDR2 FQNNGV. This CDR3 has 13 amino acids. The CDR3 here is CASSLGTFIEQYF. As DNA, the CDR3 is TGTGCCAGCAGCCTCGGGACGTTCATCGAGCAGTACTTC.

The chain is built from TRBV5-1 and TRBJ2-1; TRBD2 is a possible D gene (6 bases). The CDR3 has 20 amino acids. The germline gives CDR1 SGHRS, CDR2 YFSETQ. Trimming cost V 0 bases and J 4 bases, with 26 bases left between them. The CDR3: CASSLVPGPPGAWSYNEQFF. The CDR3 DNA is TGCGCCAGCAGCTTGGTCCCGGGACCCCCGGGAGCGTGGTCTTACAATGAGCAGTTCTTC.

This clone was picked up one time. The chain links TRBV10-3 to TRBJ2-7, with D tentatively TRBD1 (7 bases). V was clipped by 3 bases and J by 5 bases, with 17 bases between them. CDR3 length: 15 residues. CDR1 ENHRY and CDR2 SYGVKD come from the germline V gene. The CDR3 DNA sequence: TGTGCCATCAGTGACGGGCCAGGGGGGAGGAACGAGCAGTACTTC. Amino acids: CAISDGPGGRNEQYF.

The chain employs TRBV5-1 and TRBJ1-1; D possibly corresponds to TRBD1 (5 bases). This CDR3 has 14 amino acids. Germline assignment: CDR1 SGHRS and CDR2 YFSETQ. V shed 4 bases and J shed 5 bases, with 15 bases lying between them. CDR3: CASSEGRLITEAFF. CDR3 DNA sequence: TGCGCCAGCAGCGAGGGGCGGTTGATAACTGAAGCTTTCTTT.

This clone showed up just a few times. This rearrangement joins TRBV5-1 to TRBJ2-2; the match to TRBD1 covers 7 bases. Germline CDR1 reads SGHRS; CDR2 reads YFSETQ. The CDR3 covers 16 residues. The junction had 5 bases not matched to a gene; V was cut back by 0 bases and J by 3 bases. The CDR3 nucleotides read TGCGCCAGCAGCTTGGAAGGGGGCTGGGACACCGGGGAGCTGTTTTTT. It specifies CASSLEGGWDTGELFF.

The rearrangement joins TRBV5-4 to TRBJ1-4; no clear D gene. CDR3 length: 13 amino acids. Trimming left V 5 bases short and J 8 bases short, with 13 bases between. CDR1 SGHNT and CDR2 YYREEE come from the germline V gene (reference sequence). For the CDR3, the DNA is TGTGCCAGCAGTACCCTCCTGGGGGAAAAACTGTTTTTT. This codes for CASSTLLGEKLFF. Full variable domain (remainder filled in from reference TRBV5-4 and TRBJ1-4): ETGVTQSPTHLIKTRGQQVTLRCSSQSGHNTVSWYQQALGQGPQFIFQYYREEENGRGNFPPRFSGLQFPNYSSELNVNALELDDSALYLCASSTLLGEKLFFGSGTQLSVL.

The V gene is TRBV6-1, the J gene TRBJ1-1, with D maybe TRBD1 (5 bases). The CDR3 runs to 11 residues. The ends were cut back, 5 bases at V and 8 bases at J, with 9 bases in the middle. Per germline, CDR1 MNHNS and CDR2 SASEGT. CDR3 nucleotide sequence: TGTGCCAGCAGTCAAACAGGAGAAGCTTTCTTT. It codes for CASSQTGEAFF.